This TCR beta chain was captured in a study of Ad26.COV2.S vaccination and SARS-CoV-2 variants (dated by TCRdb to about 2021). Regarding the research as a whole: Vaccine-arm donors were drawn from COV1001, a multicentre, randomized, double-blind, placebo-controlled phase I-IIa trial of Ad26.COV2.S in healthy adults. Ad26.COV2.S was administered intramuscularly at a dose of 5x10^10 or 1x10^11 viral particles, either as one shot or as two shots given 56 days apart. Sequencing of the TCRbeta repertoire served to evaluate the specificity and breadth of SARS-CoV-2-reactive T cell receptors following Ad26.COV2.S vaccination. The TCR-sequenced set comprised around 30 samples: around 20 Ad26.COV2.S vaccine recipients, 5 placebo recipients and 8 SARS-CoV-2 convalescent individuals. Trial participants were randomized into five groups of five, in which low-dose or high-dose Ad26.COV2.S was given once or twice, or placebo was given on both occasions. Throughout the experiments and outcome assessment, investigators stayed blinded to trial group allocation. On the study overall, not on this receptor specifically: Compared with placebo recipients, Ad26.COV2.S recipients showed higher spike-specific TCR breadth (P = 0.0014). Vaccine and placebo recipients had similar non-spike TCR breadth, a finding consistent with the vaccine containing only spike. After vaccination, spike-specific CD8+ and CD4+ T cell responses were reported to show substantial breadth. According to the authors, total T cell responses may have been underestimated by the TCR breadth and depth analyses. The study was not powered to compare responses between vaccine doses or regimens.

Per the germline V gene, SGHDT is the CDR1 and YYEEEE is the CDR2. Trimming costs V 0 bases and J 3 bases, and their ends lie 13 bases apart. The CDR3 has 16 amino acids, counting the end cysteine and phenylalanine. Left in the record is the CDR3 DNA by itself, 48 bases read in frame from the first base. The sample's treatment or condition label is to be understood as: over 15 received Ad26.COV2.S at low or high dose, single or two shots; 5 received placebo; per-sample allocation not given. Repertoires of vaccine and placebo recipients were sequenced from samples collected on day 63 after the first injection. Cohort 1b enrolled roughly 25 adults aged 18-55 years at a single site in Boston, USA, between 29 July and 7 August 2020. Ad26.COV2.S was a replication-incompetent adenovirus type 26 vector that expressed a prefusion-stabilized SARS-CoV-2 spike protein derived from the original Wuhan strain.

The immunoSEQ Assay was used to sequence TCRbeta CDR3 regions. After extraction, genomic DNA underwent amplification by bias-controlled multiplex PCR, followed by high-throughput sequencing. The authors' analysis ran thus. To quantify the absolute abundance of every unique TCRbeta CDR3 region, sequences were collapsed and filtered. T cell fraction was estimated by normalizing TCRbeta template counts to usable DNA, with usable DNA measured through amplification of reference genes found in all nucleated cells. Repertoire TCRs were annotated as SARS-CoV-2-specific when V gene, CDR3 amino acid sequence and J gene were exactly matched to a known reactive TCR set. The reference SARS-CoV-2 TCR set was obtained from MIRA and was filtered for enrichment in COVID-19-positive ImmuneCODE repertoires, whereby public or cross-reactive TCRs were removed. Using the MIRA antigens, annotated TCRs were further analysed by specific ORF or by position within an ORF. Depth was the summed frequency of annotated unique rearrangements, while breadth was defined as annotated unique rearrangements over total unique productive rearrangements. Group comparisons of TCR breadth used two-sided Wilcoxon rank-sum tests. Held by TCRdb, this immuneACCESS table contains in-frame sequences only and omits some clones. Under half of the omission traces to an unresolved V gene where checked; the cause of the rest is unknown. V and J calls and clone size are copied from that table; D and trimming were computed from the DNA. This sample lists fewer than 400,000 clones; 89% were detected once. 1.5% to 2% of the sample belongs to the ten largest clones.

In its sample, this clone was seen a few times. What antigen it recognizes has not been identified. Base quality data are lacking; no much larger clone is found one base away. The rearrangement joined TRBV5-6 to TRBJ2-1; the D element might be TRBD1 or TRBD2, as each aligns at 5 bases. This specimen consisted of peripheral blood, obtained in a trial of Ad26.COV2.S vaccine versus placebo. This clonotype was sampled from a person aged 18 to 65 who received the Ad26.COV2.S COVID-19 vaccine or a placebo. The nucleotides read TGTGCCAGCAGCTTGGAGAGGGGCGGCATCTACAATGAGCAGTTCTTC. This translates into CASSLERGGIYNEQFF.